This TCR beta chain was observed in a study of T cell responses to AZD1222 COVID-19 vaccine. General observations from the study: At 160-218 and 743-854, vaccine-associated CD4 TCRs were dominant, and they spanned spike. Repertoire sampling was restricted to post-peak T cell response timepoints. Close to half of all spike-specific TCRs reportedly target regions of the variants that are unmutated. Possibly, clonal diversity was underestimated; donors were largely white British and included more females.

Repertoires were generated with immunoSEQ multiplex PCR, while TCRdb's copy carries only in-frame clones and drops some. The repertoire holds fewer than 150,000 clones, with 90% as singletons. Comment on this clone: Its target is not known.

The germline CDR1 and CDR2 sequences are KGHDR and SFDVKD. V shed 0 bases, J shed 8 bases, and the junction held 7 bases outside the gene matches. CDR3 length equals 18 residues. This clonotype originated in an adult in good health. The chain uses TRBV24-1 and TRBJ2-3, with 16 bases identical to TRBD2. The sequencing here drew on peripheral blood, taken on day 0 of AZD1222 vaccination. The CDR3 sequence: CATSDLGTSGRDESTQYF. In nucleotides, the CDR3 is TGTGCCACCAGTGATTTGGGGACTAGCGGGAGGGACGAAAGTACGCAGTATTTT.